This T cell receptor (beta chain) is drawn from a study of regulatory T cells in long-lasting Graves disease. Turning to the study itself: The term persistent Graves' disease signified upward of 5 years on antithyroid drugs with positive TSH receptor antibodies. Study-level points and caveats: Newly diagnosed patients had higher TCR diversity than persistent Graves' patients did.

The table lists this clonotype with many counts. The antigen remains undetermined. Arm-PCR of CDR3 regions and iRepertoire HTBI primers were used to build TCR beta libraries. TCRdb itself ran the multiplex PCR reads through MiXCR, one entry per CDR3 protein. Among about 310,000 distinct CDR3 sequences listed, around 21% were seen once. Time point in this sample: persistent/refractory GD, antithyroid drugs over 5 years with positive TRAb. PBMC RNA was the source of the TCR library. Per American Thyroid Association guidelines, Graves' disease was diagnosed. This TCR derives from a female donor with Graves disease. The specimen was peripheral blood mononuclear cells (PBMCs), collected when the disease was refractory, from a patient treated with antithyroid drugs.

Here the CDR3 DNA reads TGTGCCAGCAGCCTAGACCCAGGGAGGGACACTGAAGCTTTCTTT. This translates into CASSLDPGRDTEAFF. V gene TRBV7-2 combines with J gene TRBJ1-1; possible D gene TRBD1, 5 bases. CDR3 length equals 15 residues. Germline V CDR1 and CDR2: SGHTA, FQGNSA. Trimming pared 5 bases from V and 3 bases from J, leaving 16 bases between.